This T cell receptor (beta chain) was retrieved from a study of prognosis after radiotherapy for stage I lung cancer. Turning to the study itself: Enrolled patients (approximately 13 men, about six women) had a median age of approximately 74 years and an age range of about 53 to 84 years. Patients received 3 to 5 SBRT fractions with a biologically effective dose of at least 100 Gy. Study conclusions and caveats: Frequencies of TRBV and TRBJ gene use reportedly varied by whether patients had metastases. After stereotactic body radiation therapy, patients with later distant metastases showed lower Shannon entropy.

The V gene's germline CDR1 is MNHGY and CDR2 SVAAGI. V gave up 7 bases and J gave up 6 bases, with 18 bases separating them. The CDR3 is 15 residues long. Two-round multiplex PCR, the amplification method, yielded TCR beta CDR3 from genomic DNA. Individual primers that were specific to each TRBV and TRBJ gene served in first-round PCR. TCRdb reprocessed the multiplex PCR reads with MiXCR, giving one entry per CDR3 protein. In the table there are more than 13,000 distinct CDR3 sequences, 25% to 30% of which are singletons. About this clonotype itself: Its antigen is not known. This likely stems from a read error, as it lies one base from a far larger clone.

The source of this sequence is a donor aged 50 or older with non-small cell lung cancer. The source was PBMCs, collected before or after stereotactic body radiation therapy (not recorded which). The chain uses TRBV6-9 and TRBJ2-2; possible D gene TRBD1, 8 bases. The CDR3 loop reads CASNNRGGLSGELFF. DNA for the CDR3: TGTGCCAGCAACAACAGGGGGGGTCTGTCCGGGGAGCTGTTTTTT.